The 7 T cell receptor beta chains below come from one sample, sequenced in a study of cytomegalovirus exposure and HLA in healthy donors. PCR primers comprised 60 Vbeta and 13 Jbeta primers. Profiling relied on immunoSEQ multiplex PCR, and the TCRdb table lists in-frame clones only, not all of them. The table has about 93,000 clones, 82% seen once. Material for sequencing was PBMCs. Source of these receptors: a man in his forties or fifties in good health and CMV-seronegative.

This sequence joins TRBV6-1 and TRBJ2-7; tentatively, D is TRBD2 (5 bases). The germline V gene has CDR1 MNHNS and CDR2 SASEGT. Trimming left V 2 bases short and J 3 bases short, with 11 bases between. The CDR3 is 14 residues long. CDR3 sequence reads: CASSEIPSRYEQYF. The CDR3 DNA follows: TGTGCCAGCAGTGAAATCCCTAGCCGCTACGAGCAGTACTTC.

There are a few counts of this clone. The chain couples TRBV6-6 to TRBJ1-1, with D possibly being TRBD1 (5 bases). CDR1 is MNHNY and CDR2 is SVGAGI in the germline V gene (reference sequence). The CDR3 contains 11 residues. V dropped 8 bases and J dropped 7 bases, with 11 bases sitting between them. The CDR3 nucleotides are TGTGCCAGCTACAGGATGAGTGAAGCTTTCTTT. Its translation: CASYRMSEAFF.

The chain couples TRBV5-5 to TRBJ2-7; weak D call: TRBD2 (5 bases). The CDR3 runs to 14 residues. Deletions cut 3 bases from V and 2 bases from J, with 12 bases between. Germline lookup yields CDR1 SGHKS and CDR2 YYEKEE (reference sequence). CDR3 protein: CASSSGSQPYEQYF. As DNA, the CDR3 is TGTGCCAGCAGCTCGGGGAGCCAACCCTACGAGCAGTACTTC.

The chain has TRBV6-5 and TRBJ2-1; 12 bases line up with TRBD1. CDR1 and CDR2 (germline): MNHEY, SVGAGI. The length of the CDR3 is 16 residues. J was trimmed by 8 bases and V by 0 bases; bases with no gene match: 5. The CDR3 protein is CASSYSTGTGGYEQFF. DNA for the CDR3: TGTGCCAGCAGTTACTCGACCGGGACAGGGGGCTATGAGCAGTTCTTC.

The chain combines TRBV9 with TRBJ2-3; D unresolved. Germline V gives CDR1 SGDLS, CDR2 YYNGEE. CDR3 length equals 13 residues. V was clipped by 3 bases and J by 2 bases, with 7 bases between them. This CDR3 is CASSETSTDTQYF. The DNA for the CDR3 is TGTGCCAGCAGCGAGACTTCCACAGATACGCAGTATTTT.

A few counts support this clone. The CDR3 region is CASSMTGFGNTIYF. The CDR3 region has the DNA TGTGCCAGCAGCATGACAGGGTTCGGAAACACCATATATTTT. V is TRBV4-2 and J is TRBJ1-3, with 7 bases lining up with TRBD1. The trim removed 5 bases at V and 4 bases at J, leaving 5 bases unmatched. CDR3 length: 14 residues. Germline values: CDR1 LGHNA, CDR2 YNFKEQ.

This chain joins TRBV6-6 and TRBJ2-7, with 15 bases aligning to TRBD2. Trimming took 8 bases from V and 5 from J; bases not matched to a gene: 4. CDR3 length: 14 residues. Per germline, CDR1 MNHNY and CDR2 SVGAGI (reference sequence). CDR3 DNA: TGTGCCAGCCGGACTAGCGGGAGGGTCCACGAGCAGTACTTC. Its protein is CASRTSGRVHEQYF.